Below, one TCR beta chain is given with its context. What it binds is unknown. The PCR was carried out with 60 Vbeta primers and 13 Jbeta primers. Sequencing used immunoSEQ multiplex PCR; TCRdb keeps in-frame clones, though not all of them. The table has about 170,000 clones, about 82% seen once. Germline CDR1 KGHSH, CDR2 LQKENI. V was clipped by 0 bases and J by 2 bases; unmatched bases: 5. The CDR3 contains 16 residues. The record originates from a study of cytomegalovirus exposure and HLA in healthy donors. Study-wide results and limits: Highly shared variants forming one cluster were likely a sequencing artifact. Reported performance of the classifier showed diagnosis of cytomegalovirus status with high specificity and sensitivity.

Samples came from healthy bone marrow donors. Sequencing was done on a sample of PBMCs. This TCR came from a woman younger than 35 in good health and CMV-seronegative. J is TRBJ2-7 and V is TRBV18; 9 nucleotides align to TRBD2. CDR3 DNA sequence: TGTGCCAGCTCACCACCGAATAGCGGGAGCCCCTACGAGCAGTACTTC. Residues: CASSPPNSGSPYEQYF.